This T cell receptor beta chain was documented in a study of cytomegalovirus exposure and HLA in healthy donors. Study overall: Some 80 million unique TCRs from HLA-typed donors were held in an early data release.

The study, taken as a whole, reports: Later on, an analysis showed TCR association rates differing by HLA locus, with DRB1 the most and HLA-C the fewest.

The PCR contained 60 Vbeta and 13 Jbeta primers. The method was immunoSEQ multiplex PCR; TCRdb's version includes in-frame clones alone and lacks a portion of them. The sample lists about 160,000 clones, roughly 88% seen once, with more than 1% in the top ten. In the case of this clone: Its specificity is not known.

The germline V gene has CDR1 SGHDN and CDR2 FVKESK. CDR3 length equals 17 residues. V shed 1 base and J shed 3 bases, with 18 bases lying between them. Material for sequencing was PBMCs. This clonotype originated in a boy between 2 and 10 years old in good health and CMV-seronegative. The chain combines TRBV14 with TRBJ1-2; D is possibly TRBD1 (5 bases). CDR3 sequence reads: CASSQAGGAPSHYGYTF. The CDR3, as DNA: TGTGCCAGCAGCCAAGCAGGAGGGGCCCCAAGTCACTATGGCTACACCTTC.